Detailed here is one T cell receptor (beta chain). It has no known antigen specificity. Per-nucleotide qualities are absent, and no much larger clonotype sits a single base away. The data were taken from a study of vaccination effects on CD4 cells after COVID-19 (dated by TCRdb to between 2021 and 2024). Some background on the complete study: The ViraFEST assay stimulated PBMC with viral peptide pools and then used TCR sequencing to identify antigen-specific CD4+ T cell clonotypes by expansion. Some 2 million PBMC per well were cultured in IMDM with about 4.5% human AB serum, roughly 10 IU/ml IL-2 and gentamicin, plus 10 ug/ml peptides. The Oncomine TCR Beta short-read assay on an Illumina iSeq 100 was used to sequence cultures from other donors in the study. A total of 9 to 11 COVID-19 convalescent patients and a handful of SARS-CoV-2-naive healthy vaccine recipients were included in the full study. Across the study, the median time from the second dose to post-vaccine sampling was 72 days (range 14 to 241). The study compared SARS-CoV-2 spike-specific CD4+ TCR repertoires before and after mRNA vaccination in COVID-19 convalescent patients and infection-naive vaccine recipients. After vaccination, three convalescent patients were sampled at an early time point (day +14) and at a late time point (day +241, +227 and +161, respectively).

Libraries were prepared through the immunoSEQ multiplex PCR assay. DNA from the CD4+ T cells that had been cultured and isolated underwent TCR beta CDR3 sequencing. The authors' pipeline ran thus. Non-productive TCR sequences were removed and reads were trimmed to the CDR3 region, keeping CDR3s of at least 7 amino acids. The MANAFEST web app was used to identify antigen-specific clonotypes by comparing expansion in peptide wells with expansion in reference cultures. To count as positive, a clone had to show expansion at FDR<0.05 compared with the reference and with all other wells, an odds ratio above 5, and a frequency above 0.1% in two replicate wells. A clonotype was defined as cross-reactive if the clonotype was significantly expanded both in SARS-CoV-2 spike wells and in at least one common cold coronavirus spike condition. Using the stringdist R package, CDR3 similarity was measured by Levenshtein distance, and unrooted trees were constructed with ape in R 3.6.1. Held by TCRdb, this immuneACCESS table contains in-frame sequences only and omits some clones. Under half of the omission traces to an unresolved V gene where checked; the cause of the rest is unknown. That table is the source of V, J and clone size, and D and trimming were worked out from the DNA. The table for this sample lists 30,000 to 35,000 clones; 75% of them were counted only once. The ten most abundant clones make up about 7.1% of the sample.

Study-level results and caveats: Only a small number of convalescent patients were included, and no early post-infection timepoints were available, which limited the study. For convalescent patients, new clones induced by the vaccine made up most of the post-vaccine spike-reactive repertoire, and these new clones were largely distinct from the clones induced by infection. Marked clonal contraction was observed in both infection-induced and vaccine-induced clones at late post-vaccination timepoints, consistent with waning T cell responses.

Clipping removes 5 bases from V and 5 bases from J, with 12 as the unmatched junction base count. The CDR3 runs 16 residues from the cysteine to the phenylalanine. The entry retains the CDR3 DNA only, 48 bases that are in frame from base 1. In the germline V gene, CDR1 corresponds to SGHTA and CDR2 to FQGTGA. After about 9 days of culture, CD4+ T cells were isolated with the EasySep CD4+ T cell isolation kit. PCR-confirmed SARS-CoV-2 infection had occurred in convalescent patients between March and December 2020, before the Alpha, Beta and Delta variants emerged in the United States. Each participant received two doses of an mRNA SARS-CoV-2 vaccine, either BNT162b2 or mRNA-1273. Half of the culture medium was replaced with fresh IL-2-containing medium on days 3 and 7. Each peptide stimulation condition was cultured in triplicate wells unless otherwise noted. PBMC were separated from whole blood using Ficoll-Paque Plus gradient centrifugation and were then either cryopreserved at -140C or used fresh. The QIAamp micro DNA kit was used to extract genomic DNA from the cultured CD4+ T cells.

The source is a human donor who had a prior SARS-CoV-2 infection. This sample comprised CD4+ T cells from PBMCs cultured without peptide, obtained after COVID-19 vaccination. In this chain, TRBV7-3 is recombined with TRBJ2-5, with 9 junctional bases fitting TRBD1. The nucleotide sequence is given as TGTGCCAGCAGCCCAAACGCCGGGACAGGGATGGAGACCCAGTACTTC. Translated, this is CASSPNAGTGMETQYF.